The source of this T cell receptor (beta chain) is a study of blood T cell repertoires in COVID-19. Study background: PBMCs, B-cell-depleted T cells, or T cells provided the cDNA or gDNA that made up the material.

Profiling relied on immunoSEQ multiplex PCR, and the TCRdb table lists in-frame clones only, not all of them. The sample lists some 120,000 clones; approximately 85% were seen once. The CDR3 sequence is 15 residues long. V gave up 7 bases and J gave up 0 bases, with 10 bases separating them. The V gene's germline CDR1 is SNHLY and CDR2 FYNNEI. The gene calls are TRBV2 and TRBJ2-6; D gene ambiguous. The receptor was isolated from a woman older than 75 with COVID-19, enrolled during active disease. Material for sequencing was peripheral blood. For the CDR3, the DNA is TGTGCCAGCAAACAGCTATCCTCTGGGGCCAACGTCCTGACTTTC. Residues: CASKQLSSGANVLTF.